A selection of T cell receptor beta chains follows, all from one sample in a study of blood T cell repertoires in COVID-19. Repertoires were generated with immunoSEQ multiplex PCR, while TCRdb's copy carries only in-frame clones and drops some. The data contain approximately 190,000 clones, roughly 80% of them singletons. The sample taken for sequencing was peripheral blood. The receptors come from a man aged 25-45 years with active or convalescent COVID-19. CDR3s include the opening cysteine and the closing phenylalanine or tryptophan. The D gene is left open where the match is weak.

v_call: TRBV6-1; j_call: TRBJ1-6; d_call: TRBD1; cdr3_aa: CASRERTGGVNSPLHF
v_call: TRBV10-3; j_call: TRBJ1-6; d_call: .; cdr3_aa: CAIKDGGVSPLHF
v_call: TRBV18; j_call: TRBJ2-7; d_call: .; cdr3_aa: CASSPPAGAEQYF
v_call: TRBV4-1; j_call: TRBJ2-2; d_call: .; cdr3_aa: CASSQKPGNTGELFF
v_call: TRBV5-4; j_call: TRBJ1-1; d_call: .; cdr3_aa: CASSYGTMNTEAFF
v_call: TRBV9; j_call: TRBJ1-1; d_call: TRBD1; cdr3_aa: CASSARTGFTEAFF
v_call: TRBV19; j_call: TRBJ1-3; d_call: .; cdr3_aa: CASTTGQRDTIYF
v_call: TRBV30; j_call: TRBJ1-2; d_call: .; cdr3_aa: CAWKIDTGSYGYTF
v_call: TRBV28; j_call: TRBJ1-1; d_call: .; cdr3_aa: CASRPGQLNTEAFF
v_call: TRBV6-6; j_call: TRBJ1-3; d_call: TRBD1; cdr3_aa: CASSYKQGAGNTIYF
v_call: TRBV7-9; j_call: TRBJ1-5; d_call: TRBD1; cdr3_aa: CASSSGTGTGQPQHF
v_call: TRBV10-3; j_call: TRBJ2-3; d_call: TRBD2; cdr3_aa: CAISESGTSGSFADTQYF
v_call: TRBV19; j_call: TRBJ1-1; d_call: .; cdr3_aa: CASSNRVNTEAFF
v_call: TRBV4-1; j_call: TRBJ1-6; d_call: TRBD1; cdr3_aa: CASSQPWDRSYNSPLHF
v_call: TRBV30; j_call: TRBJ1-2; d_call: .; cdr3_aa: CAWSATGGYTF
v_call: TRBV11-2; j_call: TRBJ2-2; d_call: TRBD1; cdr3_aa: CASSPIVGSGGNTGELFF
v_call: TRBV19; j_call: TRBJ2-7; d_call: TRBD1; cdr3_aa: CASSPGTGNYEQYF
v_call: TRBV9; j_call: TRBJ2-2; d_call: .; cdr3_aa: CASRGGVSNTGELFF
v_call: TRBV15; j_call: TRBJ2-2; d_call: TRBD1; cdr3_aa: CATSPRGLGDTGELFF